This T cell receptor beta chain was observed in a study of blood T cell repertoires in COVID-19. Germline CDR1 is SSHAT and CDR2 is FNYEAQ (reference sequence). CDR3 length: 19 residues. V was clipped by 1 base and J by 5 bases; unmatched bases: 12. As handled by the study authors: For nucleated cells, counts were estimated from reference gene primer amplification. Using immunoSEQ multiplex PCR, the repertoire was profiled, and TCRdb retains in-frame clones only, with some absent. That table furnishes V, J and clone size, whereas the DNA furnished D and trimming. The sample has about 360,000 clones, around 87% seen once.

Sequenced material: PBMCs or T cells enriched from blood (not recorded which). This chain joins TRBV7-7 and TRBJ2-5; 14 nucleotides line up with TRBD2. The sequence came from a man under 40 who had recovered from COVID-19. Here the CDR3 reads CASSLVPGLAGGSPETQYF. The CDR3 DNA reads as TGTGCCAGCAGCTTAGTCCCCGGACTAGCGGGGGGTAGTCCGGAGACCCAGTACTTC.